This is a list of T cell receptor beta chains from one sample in a study of T cell clones after liver transplantation. Using immunoSEQ multiplex PCR, the repertoire was profiled, and TCRdb retains in-frame clones only, with some absent. The repertoire holds about 45,000 clones, with around 84% as singletons. The specimen was CD4+ T cells from blood, collected 24 months after liver transplant. All receptors come from a human patient who received a liver transplant. The graft donor may have contributed some T cells. Each CDR3 is given with its conserved first and last residue. The D gene is left open where the match is weak. Clone sizes are given selectively: once, few, many, or a class where the clone is expanded.

>TRBJ1-1|NA|NA|TRBV7-8
CASSLAVFGTRAEAFF
TGTGCCAGCAGCTTAGCAGTTTTCGGGACAAGGGCTGAAGCTTTCTTT
>TRBJ1-3|NA|NA|TRBV7-2
CASSRGQSGNTIYF
TGTGCCAGCAGCCGAGGACAGTCTGGAAACACCATATATTTT
>TRBJ1-1|few|NA|TRBV29-1
CSIKGGATTEAFF
TGCAGCATTAAGGGGGGGGCGACGACTGAAGCTTTCTTT
>TRBJ2-5|NA|TRBD2|TRBV7-2
CASSLGGSGGRRETQYF
TGTGCCAGCAGCTTAGGTGGTAGCGGGGGGAGAAGAGAGACCCAGTACTTC
>TRBJ2-7|NA|NA|TRBV28
CASRQGTYEQYF
TGTGCCAGCAGACAGGGCACCTACGAGCAGTACTTC
>TRBJ2-5|NA|NA|TRBV7-2
CASSSHTRGEETQYF
TGTGCCAGCAGCTCCCACACAAGAGGGGAAGAGACCCAGTACTTC
>TRBJ1-3|NA|NA|TRBV11-2
CASSLGLTSTGNTIYF
TGTGCCAGCAGCTTAGGGTTGACGAGTACTGGAAACACCATATATTTT
>TRBJ2-1|NA|NA|TRBV27
CASSFLTGRRDNEQFF
TGTGCCAGCAGTTTTTTAACAGGGCGACGAGACAATGAGCAGTTCTTC
>TRBJ1-1|NA|NA|TRBV18
CASSPAGPGTNTEAFF
TGTGCCAGCTCACCAGCGGGTCCGGGGACTAACACTGAAGCTTTCTTT
>TRBJ1-1|NA|TRBD1|TRBV5-5
CASSHRGAVNTEAFF
TGTGCCAGCAGCCACAGGGGCGCCGTCAACACTGAAGCTTTCTTT
>TRBJ1-2|NA|NA|TRBV19
CASRRTPPGYTF
TGTGCCAGTAGACGGACACCCCCTGGCTACACCTTC
>TRBJ2-3|NA|NA|TRBV19
CASSIGRSTSTDTQYF
TGTGCCAGTAGTATCGGACGTTCGACTAGCACAGATACGCAGTATTTT
>TRBJ2-3|once|NA|TRBV6-5
CASRGPGTDTQYF
TGTGCCAGCAGGGGACCAGGCACAGATACGCAGTATTTT
>TRBJ2-3|NA|TRBD2|TRBV7-3
CASSLGLAFDTQYF
TGTGCCAGCAGCTTAGGACTAGCGTTCGATACGCAGTATTTT
>TRBJ2-7|NA|NA|TRBV6-5
CASSSMGEQYF
TGTGCCAGCTCCTCCATGGGCGAGCAGTACTTC
>TRBJ2-1|NA|NA|TRBV7-2
CASSFYRRGQLTSYNEQFF
TGTGCCAGCAGCTTCTATCGGAGAGGCCAACTAACCTCCTACAATGAGCAGTTCTTC
>TRBJ2-3|few|NA|TRBV2
CASSEMGAGARDTQYF
TGTGCCAGCAGTGAAATGGGGGCGGGGGCGAGGGATACGCAGTATTTT
>TRBJ2-3|NA|NA|TRBV4-2
CASSQPGVNTDTQYF
TGTGCCAGCAGCCAACCGGGGGTGAACACAGATACGCAGTATTTT
>TRBJ2-5|NA|TRBD1|TRBV10-3
CATRDRTKETQYF
TGTGCCACAAGGGACAGAACCAAAGAGACCCAGTACTTC
>TRBJ1-5|NA|NA|TRBV7-8
CASSLVDPSYSNQPQHF
TGTGCCAGCAGCTTAGTCGATCCTTCGTATAGCAATCAGCCCCAGCATTTT
>TRBJ1-4|NA|TRBD1|TRBV11-2
CASSPRTGNNEKLFF
TGTGCCAGCAGCCCGCGGACAGGAAATAATGAAAAACTGTTTTTT
>TRBJ2-1|NA|NA|TRBV7-2
CASSYQGYEQFF
TGTGCCAGCAGTTACCAGGGTTATGAGCAGTTCTTC
>TRBJ2-1|NA|NA|TRBV7-3
CASSSTSVGIRYNEQFF
TGTGCCAGCAGCTCCACGTCTGTGGGAATAAGGTACAATGAGCAGTTCTTC
>TRBJ2-1|NA|TRBD2|TRBV10-3
CAISESISGSGHNEQFF
TGTGCCATCAGTGAGTCTATAAGCGGGAGTGGGCACAATGAGCAGTTCTTC
>TRBJ2-1|NA|TRBD2|TRBV9
CASSVGELAGAYEQFF
TGTGCCAGCAGCGTAGGAGAACTAGCGGGAGCCTATGAGCAGTTCTTC
>TRBJ2-4|NA|NA|TRBV7-2
CASSLDRYKNIQYF
TGTGCCAGCAGCTTGGATCGGTACAAAAACATTCAGTACTTC
>TRBJ1-1|NA|NA|TRBV5-6
CASTGPPNTEAFF
TGTGCCAGCACCGGGCCCCCGAACACTGAAGCTTTCTTT
>TRBJ1-4|NA|TRBD1|TRBV5-1
CASSLGTGESGKLFF
TGCGCCAGCAGCTTGGGGACAGGGGAGTCTGGAAAACTGTTTTTT
>TRBJ1-4|NA|NA|TRBV6-1
CAALRATNEKLFF
TGTGCCGCCTTACGAGCAACTAATGAAAAACTGTTTTTT
>TRBJ2-7|NA|TRBD1|TRBV11-1
CASSSTGDRGNEQYF
TGTGCCAGCAGCTCCACGGGGGACAGGGGAAACGAGCAGTACTTC
>TRBJ2-3|NA|NA|TRBV5-1
CASSLEAVVSTDTQYF
TGCGCCAGCAGCTTGGAAGCGGTCGTGAGCACAGATACGCAGTATTTT
>TRBJ2-3|NA|NA|TRBV29-1
CSGTRDTDTQYF
TGCAGCGGGACTCGGGACACAGATACGCAGTATTTT
>TRBJ1-5|NA|TRBD1|TRBV9
CASSVGDRYGNQPQHF
TGTGCCAGCAGCGTAGGGGACAGGTATGGAAATCAGCCCCAGCATTTT
>TRBJ2-1|NA|TRBD2|TRBV7-6
CASSPKGALGLAGATSYNEQFF
TGTGCCAGCAGCCCAAAGGGGGCGCTGGGACTAGCGGGGGCCACATCCTACAATGAGCAGTTCTTC